The rows below give T cell receptor beta chains drawn from one sample of a study of cytomegalovirus exposure and HLA in healthy donors. The repertoire was sequenced with immunoSEQ multiplex PCR; TCRdb's copy has only in-frame clones and lacks some. Seen here are more than 250,000 clones, about nine tenths observed once, and the top ten hold 0.84%. The sequenced material came from PBMCs. The receptors stem from a woman aged 18-29 years in good health and CMV-seronegative. Both conserved end residues are trimmed from each CDR3.

cdr3_aa j_call v_call
ASSSNYEQY TRBJ2-7 TRBV28
ASGLFVSGELF TRBJ2-2 TRBV12-5
ASSQSRRPSYNEQF TRBJ2-1 TRBV23-1
ASSAVRNEQY TRBJ2-7 TRBV11-2
ASSPPGTGTYEQY TRBJ2-7 TRBV18
ATAGQGAYNEQF TRBJ2-1 TRBV10-3
ASSEQGQPQH TRBJ1-5 TRBV9
ASPVGTGPLSYEQY TRBJ2-7 TRBV6-7
ASSGQGDSNQPQH TRBJ1-5 TRBV2
ASSQVGGGRKTYEQY TRBJ2-7 TRBV14
ASSLTGDSYNEQF TRBJ2-1 TRBV5-1
AARQGASEQY TRBJ2-7 TRBV6-5
ASSPAGQGSYEQY TRBJ2-7 TRBV11-3
AWSARRGPNYGYT TRBJ1-2 TRBV30
ASSESRTEAF TRBJ1-1 TRBV10-2
SPRLAGASQETQY TRBJ2-5 TRBV29-1
SVDAGTRVNEQF TRBJ2-1 TRBV29-1
ASSPPGTRANEQF TRBJ2-1 TRBV9
ASSLGTEEETQY TRBJ2-5 TRBV5-1
ASSQPAGPNTEAF TRBJ1-1 TRBV16
ASSPRDSASYGYT TRBJ1-2 TRBV6-1
ASSRGLGYEQY TRBJ2-7 TRBV2
ASSPFVGGSHGYT TRBJ1-2 TRBV11-2
AISLLAGALDEQF TRBJ2-1 TRBV10-3
ASSVGQENTDTQY TRBJ2-3 TRBV7-9
ASSSTGTGGTEAF TRBJ1-1 TRBV5-1
AIRVLGLAGDTQY TRBJ2-3 TRBV10-3
ASSLAPSGKNYEQY TRBJ2-7 TRBV7-2
ASSLEESGMGLNEQF TRBJ2-1 TRBV27
ASRGRGYEQY TRBJ2-7 TRBV6-5
ASSLQGFHIQY TRBJ2-4 TRBV28
SVEDLVSEETQY TRBJ2-5 TRBV29-1
ASSPSRGRINYGYT TRBJ1-2 TRBV27
ASSSEGRGYGYT TRBJ1-2 TRBV5-4
ASSGVTVSSYEQY TRBJ2-7 TRBV6-5
ASKTVPSSGANVLT TRBJ2-6 TRBV28
ASSLSSGRQGGKNIQY TRBJ2-4 TRBV28
ASSWGGNTEAF TRBJ1-1 TRBV4-3
ASSMGLAFYEQY TRBJ2-7 TRBV19
ASSRTSGSYEQY TRBJ2-7 TRBV6-5
ASSLGAGTYNEQY TRBJ2-7 TRBV11-3